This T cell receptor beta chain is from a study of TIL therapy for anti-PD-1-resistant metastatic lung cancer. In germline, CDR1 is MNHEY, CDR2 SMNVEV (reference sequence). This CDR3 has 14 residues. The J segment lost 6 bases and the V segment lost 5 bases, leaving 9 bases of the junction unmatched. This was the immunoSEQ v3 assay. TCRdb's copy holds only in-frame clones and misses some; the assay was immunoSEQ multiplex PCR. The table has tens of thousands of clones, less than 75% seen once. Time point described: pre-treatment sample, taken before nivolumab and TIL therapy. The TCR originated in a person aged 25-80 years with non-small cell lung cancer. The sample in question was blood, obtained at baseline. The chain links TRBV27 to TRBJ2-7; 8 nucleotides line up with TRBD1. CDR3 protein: CASSTGQGYLEQYF. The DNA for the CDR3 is TGTGCCAGCAGTACAGGACAGGGCTATCTCGAGCAGTACTTC.